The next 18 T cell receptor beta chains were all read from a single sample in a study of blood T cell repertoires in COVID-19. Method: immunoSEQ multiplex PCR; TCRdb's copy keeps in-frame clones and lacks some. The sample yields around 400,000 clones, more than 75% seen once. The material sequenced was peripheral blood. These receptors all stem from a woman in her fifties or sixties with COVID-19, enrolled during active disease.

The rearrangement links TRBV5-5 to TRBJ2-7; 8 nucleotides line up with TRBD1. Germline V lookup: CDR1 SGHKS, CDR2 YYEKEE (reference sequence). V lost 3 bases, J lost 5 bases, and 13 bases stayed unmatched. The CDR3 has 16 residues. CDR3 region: CASSWTMTGASDEQYF. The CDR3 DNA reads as TGTGCCAGCAGCTGGACAATGACAGGGGCGTCGGACGAGCAGTACTTC. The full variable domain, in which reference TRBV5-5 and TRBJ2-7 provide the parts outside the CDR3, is DAGVTQSPTHLIKTRGQQVTLRCSPISGHKSVSWYQQVLGQGPQFIFQYYEKEERGRGNFPDRFSARQFPNYSSELNVNALLLGDSALYLCASSWTMTGASDEQYFGPGTRLTVT.

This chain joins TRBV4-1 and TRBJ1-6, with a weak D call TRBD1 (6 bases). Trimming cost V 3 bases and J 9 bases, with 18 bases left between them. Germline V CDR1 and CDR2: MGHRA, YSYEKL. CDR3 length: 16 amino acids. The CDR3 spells CASSHFGQSASSPLHF. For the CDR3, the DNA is TGCGCCAGCAGCCATTTCGGACAGTCCGCTAGTTCACCCCTCCACTTT.

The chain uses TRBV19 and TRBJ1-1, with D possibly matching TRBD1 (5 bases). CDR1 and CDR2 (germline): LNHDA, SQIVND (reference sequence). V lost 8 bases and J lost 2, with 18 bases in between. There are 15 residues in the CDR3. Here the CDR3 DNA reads TGTGCCAGTGTGCAGCGGGGCGGTCGAAACACTGAAGCTTTCTTT. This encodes CASVQRGGRNTEAFF. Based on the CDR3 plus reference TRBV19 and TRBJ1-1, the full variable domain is DGGITQSPKYLFRKEGQNVTLSCEQNLNHDAMYWYRQDPGQGLRLIYYSQIVNDFQKGDIAEGYSVSREKKESFPLTVTSAQKNPTAFYLCASVQRGGRNTEAFFGQGTRLTVV.

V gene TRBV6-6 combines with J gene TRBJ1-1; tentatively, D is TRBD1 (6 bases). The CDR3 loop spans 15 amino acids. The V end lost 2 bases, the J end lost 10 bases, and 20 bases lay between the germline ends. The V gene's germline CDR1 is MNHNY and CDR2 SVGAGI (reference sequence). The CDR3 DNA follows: TGTGCCAGCAGTTACCTCGGGGGGCAAGAGGTATCAGCTTTCTTT. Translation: CASSYLGGQEVSAFF.

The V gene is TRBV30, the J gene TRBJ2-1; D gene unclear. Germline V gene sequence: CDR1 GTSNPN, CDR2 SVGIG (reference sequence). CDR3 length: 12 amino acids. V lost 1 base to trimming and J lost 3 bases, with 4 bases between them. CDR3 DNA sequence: TGTGCCTGGAGTGGCAGCTACAATGAGCAGTTCTTC. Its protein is CAWSGSYNEQFF.

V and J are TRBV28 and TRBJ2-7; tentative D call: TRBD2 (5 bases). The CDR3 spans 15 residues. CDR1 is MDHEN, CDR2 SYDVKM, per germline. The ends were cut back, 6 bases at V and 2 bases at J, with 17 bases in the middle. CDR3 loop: CASSPFRQRAYEQYF. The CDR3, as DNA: TGTGCCAGCAGCCCCTTTCGTCAGAGGGCCTACGAGCAGTACTTC.

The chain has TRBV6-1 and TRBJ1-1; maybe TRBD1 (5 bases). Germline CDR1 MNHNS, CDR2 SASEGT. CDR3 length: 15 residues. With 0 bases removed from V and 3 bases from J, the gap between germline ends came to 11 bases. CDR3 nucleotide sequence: TGTGCCAGCAGTGAAGCGGGGGGGAGTCACACTGAAGCTTTCTTT. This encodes CASSEAGGSHTEAFF.

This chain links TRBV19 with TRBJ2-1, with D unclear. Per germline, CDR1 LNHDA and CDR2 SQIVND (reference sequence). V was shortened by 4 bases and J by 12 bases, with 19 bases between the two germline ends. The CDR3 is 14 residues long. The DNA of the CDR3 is TGTGCCAGTAGTACCCCCGTCCCGATGAGGAGGCAGTTCTTC. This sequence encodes CASSTPVPMRRQFF.

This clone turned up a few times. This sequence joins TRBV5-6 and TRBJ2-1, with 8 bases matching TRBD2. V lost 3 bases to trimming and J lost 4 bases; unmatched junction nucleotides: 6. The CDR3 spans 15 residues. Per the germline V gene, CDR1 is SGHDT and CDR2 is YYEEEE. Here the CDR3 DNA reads TGTGCCAGCAGCTCCCAACTAGCGGATTACAATGAGCAGTTCTTC. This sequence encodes CASSSQLADYNEQFF.

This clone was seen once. CDR3 bases: TGTGCCATCAGTGATAGGCTAGCGGGGCGCACAGATACGCAGTATTTT. It translates to CAISDRLAGRTDTQYF. The chain carries TRBV10-3 and TRBJ2-3; 9 bases match TRBD2. Trimming at V came to 3 bases and at J to 1 base, leaving 5 bases not matched to a gene. CDR1 is ENHRY, CDR2 SYGVKD, per germline. The CDR3 runs to 16 residues.

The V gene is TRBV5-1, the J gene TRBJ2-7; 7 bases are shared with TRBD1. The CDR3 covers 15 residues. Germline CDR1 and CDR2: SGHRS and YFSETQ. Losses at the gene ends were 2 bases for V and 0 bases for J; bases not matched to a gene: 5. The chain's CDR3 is CASSLKGTDSYEQYF. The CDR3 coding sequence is TGCGCCAGCAGCTTAAAGGGGACAGACTCCTACGAGCAGTACTTC.

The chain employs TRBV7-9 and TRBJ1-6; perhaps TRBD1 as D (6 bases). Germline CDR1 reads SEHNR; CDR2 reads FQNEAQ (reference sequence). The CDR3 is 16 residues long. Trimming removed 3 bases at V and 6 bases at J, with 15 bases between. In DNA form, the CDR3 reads TGTGCCAGCAGCTTCGGCGACAGGTTGGCTAATTCACCCCTCCACTTT. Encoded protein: CASSFGDRLANSPLHF.

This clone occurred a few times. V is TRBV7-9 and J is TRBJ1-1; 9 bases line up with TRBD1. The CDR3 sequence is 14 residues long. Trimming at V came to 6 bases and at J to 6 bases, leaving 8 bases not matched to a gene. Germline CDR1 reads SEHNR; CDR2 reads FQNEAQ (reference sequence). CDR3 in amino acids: CASSPGTGIAEAFF. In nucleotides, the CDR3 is TGTGCCAGCAGTCCCGGGACAGGGATAGCTGAAGCTTTCTTT. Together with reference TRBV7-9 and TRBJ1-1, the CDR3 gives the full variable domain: DTGVSQNPRHKITKRGQNVTFRCDPISEHNRLYWYRQTLGQGPEFLTYFQNEAQLEKSRLLSDRFSAERPKGSFSTLEIQRTEQGDSAMYLCASSPGTGIAEAFFGQGTRLTVV.

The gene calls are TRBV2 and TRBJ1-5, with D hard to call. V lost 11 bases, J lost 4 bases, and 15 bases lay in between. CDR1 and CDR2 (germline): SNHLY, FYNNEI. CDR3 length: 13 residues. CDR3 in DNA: TGTGCCCAAGGAGGCAGCAATAATCAGCCCCAGCATTTT. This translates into CAQGGSNNQPQHF.

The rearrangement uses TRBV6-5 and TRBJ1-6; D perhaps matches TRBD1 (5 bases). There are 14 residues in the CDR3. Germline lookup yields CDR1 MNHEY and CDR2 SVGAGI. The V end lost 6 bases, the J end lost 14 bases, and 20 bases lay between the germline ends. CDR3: CASRNTRWVGALHF. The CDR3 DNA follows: TGTGCCAGCAGGAACACCCGTTGGGTAGGGGCCCTCCACTTT.

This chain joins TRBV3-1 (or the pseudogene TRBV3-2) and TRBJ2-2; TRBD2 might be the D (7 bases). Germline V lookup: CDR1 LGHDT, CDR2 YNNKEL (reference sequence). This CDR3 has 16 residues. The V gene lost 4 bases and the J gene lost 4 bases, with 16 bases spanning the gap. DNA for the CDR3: TGTGCCAGCAGCCGTCGAGGGGGGGCCGGCACCGGGGAGCTGTTTTTT. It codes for CASSRRGGAGTGELFF.

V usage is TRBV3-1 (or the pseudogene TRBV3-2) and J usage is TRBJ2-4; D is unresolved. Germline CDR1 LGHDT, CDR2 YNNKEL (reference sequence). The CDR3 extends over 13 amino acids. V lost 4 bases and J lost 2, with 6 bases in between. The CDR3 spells CASSPSPKNIQYF. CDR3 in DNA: TGTGCCAGCAGCCCCAGTCCCAAAAACATTCAGTACTTC.

This CDR3 is CASTEHGYGYTF. The CDR3 DNA reads as TGTGCCAGCACCGAGCACGGCTATGGCTACACCTTC. J is TRBJ1-2 and V is TRBV12-3 or TRBV12-4; no clear D. The CDR3 spans 12 residues. V lost 7 bases and J lost 4, with 10 bases in between.